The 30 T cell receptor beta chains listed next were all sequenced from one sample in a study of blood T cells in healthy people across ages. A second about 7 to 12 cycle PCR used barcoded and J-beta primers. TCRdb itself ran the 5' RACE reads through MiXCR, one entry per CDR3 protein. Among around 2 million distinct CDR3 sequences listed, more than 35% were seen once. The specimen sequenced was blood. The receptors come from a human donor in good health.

CDR3 residues: CASFDRTSTDTQYF. CDR3 coding DNA: TGTGCCAGCTTTGACAGGACCAGCACAGATACGCAGTATTTT. The rearrangement uses TRBV10-3 and TRBJ2-3; D is perhaps TRBD1 (6 bases). Between the trimmed V and J ends, which lost 10 bases and 0 bases, there was a span of 14 bases. The CDR3 contains 14 residues. Germline assignment: CDR1 ENHRY and CDR2 SYGVKD.

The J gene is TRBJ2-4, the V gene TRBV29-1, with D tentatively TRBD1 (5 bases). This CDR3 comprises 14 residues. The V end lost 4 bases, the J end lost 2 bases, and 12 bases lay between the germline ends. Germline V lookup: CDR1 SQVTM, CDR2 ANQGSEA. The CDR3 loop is CSVADQGSKNIQYF. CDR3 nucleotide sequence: TGCAGCGTTGCGGATCAGGGATCCAAAAACATTCAGTACTTC.

The DNA of the CDR3 is TGCAGCGTTGATCACAGGACTGAAGCTTTCTTT. This translates into CSVDHRTEAFF. The chain recombines TRBV29-1 with TRBJ1-1, with D perhaps TRBD1 (5 bases). Germline CDR1 reads SQVTM; CDR2 reads ANQGSEA. The ends were cut back, 3 bases at V and 5 bases at J, with 7 bases in the middle. This CDR3 contains 11 residues. Supplemented by reference TRBV29-1 and TRBJ1-1, the full variable domain reads SAVISQKPSRDICQRGTSLTIQCQVDSQVTMMFWYRQQPGQSLTLIATANQGSEATYESGFVIDKFPISRPNLTFSTLTVSNMSPEDSSIYLCSVDHRTEAFFGQGTRLTVV.

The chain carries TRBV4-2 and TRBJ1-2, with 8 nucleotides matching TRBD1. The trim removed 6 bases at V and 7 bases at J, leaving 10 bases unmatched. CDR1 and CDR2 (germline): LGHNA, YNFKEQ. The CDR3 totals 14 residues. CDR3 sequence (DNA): TGTGCCAGCAGGCACGACAGGGGAACAACTGGCTACACCTTC. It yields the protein CASRHDRGTTGYTF.

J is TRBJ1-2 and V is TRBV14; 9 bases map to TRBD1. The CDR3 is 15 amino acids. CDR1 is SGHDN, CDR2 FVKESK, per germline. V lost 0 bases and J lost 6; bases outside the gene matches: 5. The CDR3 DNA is TGTGCCAGCAGCCAAGAACAGGGGGCGCGAAATGGCTACACCTTC. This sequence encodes CASSQEQGARNGYTF.

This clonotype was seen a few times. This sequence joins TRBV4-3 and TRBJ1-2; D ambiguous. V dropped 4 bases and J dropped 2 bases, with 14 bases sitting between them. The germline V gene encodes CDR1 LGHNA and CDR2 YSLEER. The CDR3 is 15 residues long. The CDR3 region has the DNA TGCGCCAGCAGCCCACTCGAACGGGTCAACTATGGCTACACCTTC. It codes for CASSPLERVNYGYTF.

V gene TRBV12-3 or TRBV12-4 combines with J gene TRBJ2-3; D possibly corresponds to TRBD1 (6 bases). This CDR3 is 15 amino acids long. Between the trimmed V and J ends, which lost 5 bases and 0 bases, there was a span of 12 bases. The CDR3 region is CASSKQGASTDTQYF. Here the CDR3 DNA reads TGTGCCAGCAGTAAACAGGGTGCTAGCACAGATACGCAGTATTTT.

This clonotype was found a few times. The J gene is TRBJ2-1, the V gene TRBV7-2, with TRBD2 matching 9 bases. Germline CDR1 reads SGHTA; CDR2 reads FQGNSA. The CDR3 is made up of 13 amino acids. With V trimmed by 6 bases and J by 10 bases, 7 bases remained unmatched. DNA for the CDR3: TGTGCCAGCAGGTTTAGCGGGGGATGGGAGCAGTTCTTC. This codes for CASRFSGGWEQFF.

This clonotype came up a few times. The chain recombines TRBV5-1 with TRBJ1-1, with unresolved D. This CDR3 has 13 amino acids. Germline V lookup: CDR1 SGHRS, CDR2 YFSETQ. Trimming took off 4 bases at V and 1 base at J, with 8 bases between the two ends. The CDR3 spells CASSQISNTEAFF. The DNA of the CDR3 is TGCGCCAGCAGCCAAATTTCGAACACTGAAGCTTTCTTT.

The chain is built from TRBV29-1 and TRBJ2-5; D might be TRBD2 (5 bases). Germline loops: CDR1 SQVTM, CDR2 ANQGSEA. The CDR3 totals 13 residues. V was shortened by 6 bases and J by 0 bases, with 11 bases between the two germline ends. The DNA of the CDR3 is TGCAGCGTGGAGGACCGCTACCAAGAGACCCAGTACTTC. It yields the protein CSVEDRYQETQYF.

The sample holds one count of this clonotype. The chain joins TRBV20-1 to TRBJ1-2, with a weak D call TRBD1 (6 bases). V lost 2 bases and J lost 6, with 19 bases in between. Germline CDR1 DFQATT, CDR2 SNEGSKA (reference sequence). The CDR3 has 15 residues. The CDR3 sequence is CSARQRGRGHNGYTF. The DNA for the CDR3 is TGCAGTGCTAGACAGAGGGGCAGGGGACACAATGGCTACACCTTC.

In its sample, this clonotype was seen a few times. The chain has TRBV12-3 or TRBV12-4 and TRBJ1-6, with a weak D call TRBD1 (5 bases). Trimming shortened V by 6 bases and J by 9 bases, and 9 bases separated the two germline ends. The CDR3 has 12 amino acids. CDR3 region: CASSRASSPLHF. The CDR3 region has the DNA TGTGCCAGCAGCAGGGCGAGTTCACCCCTCCACTTT.

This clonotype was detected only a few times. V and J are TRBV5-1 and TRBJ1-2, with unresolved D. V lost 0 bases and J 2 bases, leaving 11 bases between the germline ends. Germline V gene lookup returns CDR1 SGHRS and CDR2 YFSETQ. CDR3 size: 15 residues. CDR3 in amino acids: CASSLVPEKNYGYTF. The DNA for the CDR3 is TGCGCCAGCAGCTTGGTACCGGAGAAGAACTATGGCTACACCTTC.

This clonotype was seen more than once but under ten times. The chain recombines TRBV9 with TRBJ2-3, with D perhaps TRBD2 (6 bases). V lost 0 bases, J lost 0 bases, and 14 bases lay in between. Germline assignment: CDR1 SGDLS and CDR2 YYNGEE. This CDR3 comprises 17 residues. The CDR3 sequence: CASSVGTSLTSTDTQYF. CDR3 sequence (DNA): TGTGCCAGCAGCGTAGGAACTAGCCTTACTAGCACAGATACGCAGTATTTT.

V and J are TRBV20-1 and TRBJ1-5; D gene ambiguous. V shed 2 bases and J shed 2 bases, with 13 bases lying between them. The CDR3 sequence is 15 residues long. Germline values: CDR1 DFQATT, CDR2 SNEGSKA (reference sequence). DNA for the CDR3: TGCAGTGCTAGACAGGACCGGAGGGGCAATCAGCCCCAGCATTTT. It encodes CSARQDRRGNQPQHF.

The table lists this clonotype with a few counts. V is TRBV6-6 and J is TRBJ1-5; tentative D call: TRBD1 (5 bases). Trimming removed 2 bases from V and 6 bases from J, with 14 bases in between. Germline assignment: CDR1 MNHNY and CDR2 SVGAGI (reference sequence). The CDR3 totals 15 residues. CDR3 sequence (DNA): TGTGCCAGCAGTTACGCAGGGCCTTCGGGTCAGCCCCAGCATTTT. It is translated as CASSYAGPSGQPQHF.

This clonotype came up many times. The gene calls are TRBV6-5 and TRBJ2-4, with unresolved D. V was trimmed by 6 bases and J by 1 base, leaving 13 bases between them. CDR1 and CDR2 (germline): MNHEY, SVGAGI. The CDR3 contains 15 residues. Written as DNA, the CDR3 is TGTGCCAGCAGCCCCGACCGATTGGCCAAAAACATTCAGTACTTC. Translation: CASSPDRLAKNIQYF.

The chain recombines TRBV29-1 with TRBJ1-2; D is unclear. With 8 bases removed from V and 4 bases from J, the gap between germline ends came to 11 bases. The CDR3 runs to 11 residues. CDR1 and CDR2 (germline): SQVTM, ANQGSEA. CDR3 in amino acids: CSYRTSYGYTF. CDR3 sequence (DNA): TGCAGCTATAGGACCTCCTATGGCTACACCTTC.

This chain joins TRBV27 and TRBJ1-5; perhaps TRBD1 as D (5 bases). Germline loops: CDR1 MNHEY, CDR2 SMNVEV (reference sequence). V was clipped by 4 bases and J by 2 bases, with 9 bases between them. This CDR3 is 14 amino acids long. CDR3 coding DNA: TGTGCCAGCAGTTCGGGACTGGGCAATCAGCCCCAGCATTTT. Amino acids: CASSSGLGNQPQHF.

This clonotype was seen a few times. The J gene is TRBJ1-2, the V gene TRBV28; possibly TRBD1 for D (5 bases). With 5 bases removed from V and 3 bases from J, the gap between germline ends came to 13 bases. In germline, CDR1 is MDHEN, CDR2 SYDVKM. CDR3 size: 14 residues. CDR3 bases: TGTGCCAGCAGTCGCCCGGGGGGGGACTATGGCTACACCTTC. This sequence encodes CASSRPGGDYGYTF.

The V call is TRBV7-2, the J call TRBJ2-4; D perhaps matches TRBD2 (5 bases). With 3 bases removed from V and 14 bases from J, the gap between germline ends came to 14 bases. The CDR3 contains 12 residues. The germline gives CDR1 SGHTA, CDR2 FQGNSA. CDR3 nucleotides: TGTGCCAGCAGCTTCGACGGCGTGAGGGAGTACTTC. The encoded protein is CASSFDGVREYF.

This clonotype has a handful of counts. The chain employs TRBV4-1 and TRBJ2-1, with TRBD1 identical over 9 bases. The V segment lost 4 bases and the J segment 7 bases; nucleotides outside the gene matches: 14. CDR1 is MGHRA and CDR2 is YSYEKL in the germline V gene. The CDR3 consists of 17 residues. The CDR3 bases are TGCGCCAGCAGCCTACCACTGACAGGGGGTCTTGGTAATGAGCAGTTCTTC. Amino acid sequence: CASSLPLTGGLGNEQFF.

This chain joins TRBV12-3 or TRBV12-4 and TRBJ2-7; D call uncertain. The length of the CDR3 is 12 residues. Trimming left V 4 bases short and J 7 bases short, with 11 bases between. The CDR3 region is CASSSDPWEQYF. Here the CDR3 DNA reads TGTGCCAGCAGTTCGGACCCTTGGGAGCAGTACTTC.

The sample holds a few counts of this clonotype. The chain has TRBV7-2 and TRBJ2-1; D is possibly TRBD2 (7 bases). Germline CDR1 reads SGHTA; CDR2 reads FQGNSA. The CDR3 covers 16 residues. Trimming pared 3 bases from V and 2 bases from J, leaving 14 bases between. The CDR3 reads CASSFFAGATYNEQFF. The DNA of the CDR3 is TGTGCCAGCAGCTTCTTTGCGGGGGCCACCTACAATGAGCAGTTCTTC.

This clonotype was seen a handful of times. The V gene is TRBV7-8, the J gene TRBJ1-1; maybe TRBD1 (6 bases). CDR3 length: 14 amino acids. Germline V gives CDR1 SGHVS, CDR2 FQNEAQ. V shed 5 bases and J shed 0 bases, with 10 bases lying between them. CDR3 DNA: TGTGCCAGCAGCGGCAGGGGAATGAACACTGAAGCTTTCTTT. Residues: CASSGRGMNTEAFF.

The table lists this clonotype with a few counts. CDR3 amino acids: CASSLGYGGGVNQETQYF. For the CDR3, the DNA is TGTGCCAGCAGCTTGGGCTATGGGGGCGGGGTGAACCAAGAGACCCAGTACTTC. The chain combines TRBV7-2 with TRBJ2-5, with D possibly called TRBD1 or TRBD2 (6 bases each). The CDR3 sequence is 18 residues long. V dropped 3 bases and J dropped 0 bases, with 20 bases sitting between them. Germline V gene data show CDR1 as SGHTA and CDR2 as FQGNSA.

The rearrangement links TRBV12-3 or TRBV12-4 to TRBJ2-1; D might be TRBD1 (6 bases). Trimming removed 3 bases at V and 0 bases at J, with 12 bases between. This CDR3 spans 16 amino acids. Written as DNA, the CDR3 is TGTGCCAGCAGTTTGATAAGGGGGAGCTCCTACAATGAGCAGTTCTTC. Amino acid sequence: CASSLIRGSSYNEQFF.

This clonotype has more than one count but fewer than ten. In DNA, the CDR3 is TGCAGTGCTAGTACACAGGGGGCCTACGAGCAGTACTTC. Translation: CSASTQGAYEQYF. The V gene is TRBV20-1, the J gene TRBJ2-7, with 8 bases identical to TRBD1. The J segment lost 2 bases and the V segment lost 3 bases, leaving 3 bases of the junction unmatched. This CDR3 is 13 amino acids long. Germline V gene sequence: CDR1 DFQATT, CDR2 SNEGSKA (reference sequence).

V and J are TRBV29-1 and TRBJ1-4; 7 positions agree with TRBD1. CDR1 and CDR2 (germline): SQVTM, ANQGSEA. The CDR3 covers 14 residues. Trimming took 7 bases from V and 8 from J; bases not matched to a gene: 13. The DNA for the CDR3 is TGCAGCGCCCTAATAGAGGGGGCGCAAGAAAAACTGTTTTTT. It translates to CSALIEGAQEKLFF.

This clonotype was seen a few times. CDR3 sequence reads: CAWRGLAGIHNEQFF. The CDR3 nucleotides are TGTGCCTGGAGGGGACTAGCGGGGATCCACAATGAGCAGTTCTTC. This chain uses TRBV30 with TRBJ2-1; 13 nucleotides agree with TRBD2. The CDR3 is 15 amino acids. Trimming took 3 bases from V and 5 from J; bases not matched to a gene: 4. CDR1 is GTSNPN and CDR2 is SVGIG in the germline V gene (reference sequence). The entire variable domain, with the rest obtained from reference TRBV30 and TRBJ2-1, is as follows: SQTIHQWPATLVQPVGSPLSLECTVEGTSNPNLYWYRQAAGRGLQLLFYSVGIGQISSEVPQNLSASRPQDRQFILSSKKLLLSDSGFYLCAWRGLAGIHNEQFFGPGTRLTVL.